Below are 22 T cell receptor beta chains sequenced from a single sample in a study of regulatory T cells in long-lasting Graves disease. Time point specified: newly diagnosed GD, antithyroid drugs for less than 3 months. The authors made the TCR library using RNA they extracted from PBMCs. With iRepertoire HTBI primers and Arm-PCR of CDR3 regions, TCR beta libraries were built. TCRdb redid the calling of the multiplex PCR reads with MiXCR, one entry per CDR3 protein. Of some 330,000 distinct CDR3 sequences in the sample, roughly 12% are singletons; the top ten hold approximately 20%. This sample was shared with a second study, whose subject was T cells in Graves' hyperthyroidism and ophthalmopathy.

The specimen comprised peripheral blood mononuclear cells (PBMCs), sampled at new diagnosis, from a patient treated with antithyroid drugs. These receptors all come from a woman aged 18 to 35 with Graves disease.

This clonotype was observed a handful of times. This sequence joins TRBV15 and TRBJ1-3; D gene unclear. Germline lookup yields CDR1 LNHNV and CDR2 YYDKDF (reference sequence). The CDR3 has 16 residues. V lost 3 bases and J 2 bases, leaving 14 bases between the germline ends. In DNA form, the CDR3 reads TGTGCCACCAGCAGGGCCCGAAATAAAGCTGGAAACACCATATATTTT. This codes for CATSRARNKAGNTIYF.

This clonotype was found many times. The chain couples TRBV27 to TRBJ2-1; D is undetermined. In germline, CDR1 is MNHEY, CDR2 SMNVEV (reference sequence). V lost 3 bases and J 5 bases, leaving 14 bases between the germline ends. The CDR3 spans 15 residues. CDR3 coding DNA: TGTGCCAGCAGTTTCGGTCTCCCCCCGGACAATGAGCAGTTCTTC. This codes for CASSFGLPPDNEQFF.

This clonotype was seen many times. V is TRBV20-1 and J is TRBJ2-1; 8 bases match TRBD1. Germline V gene data show CDR1 as DFQATT and CDR2 as SNEGSKA (reference sequence). CDR3 length equals 17 residues. After removal of 8 bases from V and 5 bases from J, the junction contained 20 bases not matched to a gene. The CDR3 DNA is TGCAGTAACTTAGGGACAGGCCTTGACACAAAAGACAATGAGCAGTTCTTC. Protein sequence: CSNLGTGLDTKDNEQFF.

This clonotype was recorded at least ten times. This chain links TRBV7-2 with TRBJ2-1; D remains ambiguous. Trimming removed 5 bases from V and 7 bases from J, with 12 bases in between. This CDR3 comprises 13 residues. Germline CDR1 is SGHTA and CDR2 is FQGNSA. The CDR3 DNA is TGTGCCAGCAGCGACGGGCCTCCTAATGAGCAGTTCTTC. Residues: CASSDGPPNEQFF.

This clonotype was seen ten or more times. The chain uses TRBV3-1 and TRBJ2-2; TRBD1 matches 7 bases. The CDR3 consists of 14 residues. V was clipped by 6 bases and J by 5 bases; unmatched bases: 6. The V gene's germline CDR1 is LGHDT and CDR2 YNNKEL (reference sequence). The CDR3 sequence: CASSHRGRTGELFF. The DNA for the CDR3 is TGTGCCAGCAGTCACAGGGGACGAACCGGGGAGCTGTTTTTT.

This clonotype was seen many times. V is TRBV28 and J is TRBJ2-1; weak D call: TRBD2 (5 bases). The CDR3 length is 16 residues. V shed 2 bases and J shed 0 bases, with 11 bases lying between them. Germline V gene data show CDR1 as MDHEN and CDR2 as SYDVKM. The chain's CDR3 is CASSLGLSSSYNEQFF. CDR3 nucleotide sequence: TGTGCCAGCAGTTTAGGACTTTCGAGCTCCTACAATGAGCAGTTCTTC.

This clonotype was recorded many times. CDR3 protein: CASSPISMNTEAFF. The CDR3 DNA reads as TGTGCCAGCAGCCCCATCTCCATGAACACTGAAGCTTTCTTT. V is TRBV12-3 or TRBV12-4 and J is TRBJ1-1; no definite D call. This CDR3 contains 14 residues. V was trimmed by 6 bases and J by 0 bases, leaving 11 bases between them.

The rearrangement uses TRBV4-1 and TRBJ1-1; TRBD1 aligns across 7 bases. This CDR3 contains 15 residues. Germline CDR1 is MGHRA and CDR2 is YSYEKL. V trimming: 1 base; J trimming: 4 bases; junction bases outside the gene matches: 6. The CDR3 here is CASSQGQGWVTEAFF. The CDR3 coding sequence is TGCGCCAGCAGCCAAGGACAGGGCTGGGTCACTGAAGCTTTCTTT.

This clonotype occurred many times. The rearrangement joins TRBV28 to TRBJ2-7; 8 bases are a match to TRBD1. The junction had 7 bases not matched to a gene; V was cut back by 6 bases and J by 3 bases. In germline, CDR1 is MDHEN, CDR2 SYDVKM. The CDR3 sequence is 14 residues long. CDR3 region: CASSFGTGNYEQYF. The CDR3 nucleotides read TGTGCCAGCAGCTTCGGGACAGGTAACTACGAGCAGTACTTC.

This clonotype occurred many times. V usage is TRBV5-1 and J usage is TRBJ2-2, with TRBD1 matching 7 bases. Germline V lookup: CDR1 SGHRS, CDR2 YFSETQ. Unmatched junction bases numbered 19, after V lost 0 bases and J lost 2 bases. The CDR3 is 21 residues long. In DNA form, the CDR3 reads TGCGCCAGCAGCTTGGCCAAGTTCTTCAGACAGGGCGAGGATAACACCGGGGAGCTGTTTTTT. Its translation: CASSLAKFFRQGEDNTGELFF.

This clonotype was detected many times. V and J are TRBV19 and TRBJ1-5; D gene unclear. V lost 2 bases, J lost 4 bases, and 12 bases lay in between. CDR3 length: 15 amino acids. CDR1 LNHDA and CDR2 SQIVND come from the germline V gene (reference sequence). The CDR3 region is CASSIFEGLNQPQHF. As DNA, the CDR3 is TGTGCCAGTAGTATATTCGAGGGTTTAAATCAGCCCCAGCATTTT.

This clonotype showed up many times. This chain links TRBV30 with TRBJ2-3; 12 bases line up with TRBD2. With V trimmed by 4 bases and J by 6 bases, 5 bases remained unmatched. The germline CDR1 and CDR2 sequences are GTSNPN and SVGIG (reference sequence). The CDR3 consists of 14 residues. CDR3 in DNA: TGTGCCTGGACGCGACTAGCGGGAGAGGATACGCAGTATTTT. Encoded protein: CAWTRLAGEDTQYF.

In its sample, this clonotype was seen many times. The chain employs TRBV4-1 and TRBJ2-1, with TRBD1 as a possible D gene (6 bases). Germline CDR1 and CDR2: MGHRA and YSYEKL. The V and J ends lost 0 bases and 2 bases respectively, with 11 bases between them. This CDR3 is built from 16 residues. The CDR3 reads CASSQDSRGTYNEQFF. The CDR3, as DNA: TGCGCCAGCAGCCAAGATTCGAGGGGGACCTACAATGAGCAGTTCTTC.

There are many counts of this clonotype. V is TRBV28 and J is TRBJ1-6, with D maybe TRBD1 (5 bases). This CDR3 region has 17 residues. Trimming took off 1 base at V and 1 base at J, with 11 bases between the two ends. Germline CDR1 reads MDHEN; CDR2 reads SYDVKM. The CDR3 region has the DNA TGTGCCAGCAGTTTATCGCAGGGTGGATCCTATAATTCACCCCTCCACTTT. It specifies CASSLSQGGSYNSPLHF.

In its sample, this clonotype was seen a few times. At one of its ends the junction is not consistent with the germline gene, which may arise from a read error. The chain links TRBV6-5 to TRBJ1-1, with 8 bases that match TRBD1. CDR3 length equals 20 residues. CDR1 and CDR2 from the germline V gene are MNHEY and SVGAGI. The CDR3 region is CASSCYRGLAVGSQNTGAFF. The CDR3 DNA reads TGTGCCAGCAGTTGCTACAGGGGGTTGGCCGTAGGGTCGCAAAACACTGGAGCTTTCTTT.

There are many counts of this clonotype. The chain uses TRBV7-2 and TRBJ2-1; 7 bases align to TRBD2. J lost 8 bases, V lost 1 base, and 8 bases had no gene match. The germline gives CDR1 SGHTA, CDR2 FQGNSA. CDR3 length equals 15 residues. The CDR3 region is CASSLVGLRLDEQFF. The DNA of the CDR3 is TGTGCCAGCAGCTTAGTGGGACTAAGATTGGATGAGCAGTTCTTC.

The chain is built from TRBV7-3 and TRBJ2-1; no clear D. V was pared by 5 bases and J by 4 bases, with 12 bases between. Germline CDR1 reads SGHTA; CDR2 reads FQGTGA. This CDR3 has 14 residues. The CDR3 DNA reads TGTGCCAGCAGCGATGGACGGCTATACAATGAGCAGTTCTTC. It is translated as CASSDGRLYNEQFF.

This clonotype was seen only a few times. The CDR3 bases are TGTGCCAGCAGTATCCGGACAGGATATACTAGCACAGATACGCAGTATTTT. Protein sequence: CASSIRTGYTSTDTQYF. The V and J genes are TRBV6-2 or TRBV6-3 and TRBJ2-3; 7 positions match TRBD1. CDR3 length: 17 residues. Trimming at V came to 5 bases and at J to 0 bases, leaving 11 bases not matched to a gene. Looked up from germline, CDR1 is MNHEY and CDR2 is SVGEGT.

This clonotype appeared many times. The chain uses TRBV10-3 and TRBJ1-2; D unresolved. Trimming removed 4 bases at V and 8 bases at J, with 8 bases between. Germline V CDR1 and CDR2: ENHRY, SYGVKD. This CDR3 has 11 amino acids. CDR3 in amino acids: CAISGVGGYTF. DNA of the CDR3: TGTGCCATCAGTGGGGTTGGAGGCTACACCTTC.

V and J are TRBV19 and TRBJ2-3; TRBD1 matches 7 bases. Germline CDR1 and CDR2: LNHDA and SQIVND (reference sequence). V gave up 5 bases and J gave up 9 bases; unmatched junction bases: 5. The CDR3 length is 12 residues. Here the CDR3 reads CASSPSTGTQYF. In nucleotides, the CDR3 is TGTGCCAGTAGTCCTTCGACAGGGACGCAGTATTTT.

In the case of this clonotype: This may stem from a read error, because a much larger clone lies one nucleotide away. The rearrangement links TRBV28 to TRBJ2-7; D possibly corresponds to TRBD1 (6 bases). Germline CDR1 and CDR2: MDHEN and SYDVKM. The CDR3 has 15 amino acids. The V end was cut by 5 bases, the J end by 2 bases, with 16 bases between. CDR3 amino acids: CASSTTGQSPYEQYF. The CDR3 DNA reads as TGTGCCAGCAGTACAACAGGACAGAGTCCCTACGAGCAGTACTTC.

V and J are TRBV11-2 and TRBJ2-7, with D unclear. The V end was cut by 2 bases, the J end by 5 bases, with 4 bases between. CDR1 and CDR2 (germline): SGHAT, FQNNGV. The CDR3 loop spans 11 amino acids. The CDR3 spells CASSLLHEQYV. CDR3 nucleotide sequence: TGTGCCAGCAGCTTACTCCACGAGCAGTACGTC.